The T cell receptor (beta chain) under discussion was sequenced for a study of blood T cell repertoires in COVID-19. Study as a whole: The United States, Italy and Spain were the sources of the acute and convalescent COVID-19 samples. The cDNA or gDNA used as material had been derived from T cells, B-cell-depleted T cells, or PBMCs.

Original handling: Amplification of reference gene primers was used by the study to estimate nucleated cell counts. Clones were sequenced by immunoSEQ multiplex PCR, and TCRdb holds only the in-frame ones, with some missing. Clone size and the V and J calls come from that table; the DNA yielded D and trimming. The data contain about 81,000 clones, around 80% of them singletons. Trimming cost V 0 bases and J 4 bases, with 6 bases left between them. The CDR3 is made up of 13 amino acids. The germline gives CDR1 SGHRS, CDR2 YFSETQ. The receptor comes from a human donor in a cohort sampled during active COVID-19. The chain joins TRBV5-1 to TRBJ2-3; D gene uncertain. The sample comprised peripheral blood. CDR3: CASSLDGPDTQYF. The CDR3 DNA sequence: TGCGCCAGCAGCTTGGACGGTCCAGATACGCAGTATTTT.